This T cell receptor beta chain was identified during a study of metastatic and nonmetastatic thyroid tumors. Broader study findings: Reportedly, malignant thyroid tumors had significantly higher TCR beta diversity than benign nodules, in blood and tumor.

With MiXCR, TCRdb reprocessed the PCR reads. The sample includes roughly 59,000 clones, roughly 17% of them seen just once. This clone has ten or more counts. Its antigen is unknown. Nobody among the patients had been given any treatment before thyroid surgery. CDR1 and CDR2 (germline): KGHSH, LQKENI. The CDR3 length is 16 residues. Trimming removed 5 bases from V and 7 bases from J, with 23 bases in between. This receptor was taken from a male donor with papillary thyroid cancer or a benign thyroid nodule (not recorded which). Some clones in this sample may be carry-over from other donors' samples. Material for sequencing was blood. The V and J genes are TRBV18 and TRBJ1-2, with unresolved D. CDR3 DNA: TGTGCCAGCTCAGGATTTCCGGCAGGCGCATCCTTTGGCTACACCTTC. Translated: CASSGFPAGASFGYTF.